What follows are 8 T cell receptor beta chains derived from one specimen sequenced in a study of beta chain features in type 1 diabetes. cDNA synthesis used the whole RNA isolate, giving expressed TCRB sequences. This table comes from immunoSEQ multiplex PCR, and its TCRdb copy is limited to in-frame clones, with some not included. The sample yields about 350,000 clones, about 20% seen once. Sample: naive CD4+ T cells from blood. These receptors were collected from a woman aged 18-29 years in good health.

The genes are TRBV2 and TRBJ1-2; D not certain. Germline V gene lookup returns CDR1 SNHLY and CDR2 FYNNEI. Trimming stripped 7 bases from V and 4 bases from J, with 19 bases between. The length of the CDR3 is 15 residues. This CDR3 reads CASKQSLLRLYGYTF. DNA for the CDR3: TGTGCCAGCAAACAGAGCCTTCTACGGCTCTATGGCTACACCTTC.

The rearrangement joins TRBV30 to TRBJ2-1; D may be TRBD1 (6 bases). Germline CDR1 and CDR2: GTSNPN and SVGIG (reference sequence). V lost 1 base to trimming and J lost 4 bases, with 17 bases between them. There are 16 residues in the CDR3. CDR3 DNA sequence: TGTGCCTGGAGTGGAGAAGCACAGGGAGTGTACAATGAGCAGTTCTTC. Translating it yields CAWSGEAQGVYNEQFF. The full variable domain, with the rest looked up from reference TRBV30 and TRBJ2-1, is SQTIHQWPATLVQPVGSPLSLECTVEGTSNPNLYWYRQAAGRGLQLLFYSVGIGQISSEVPQNLSASRPQDRQFILSSKKLLLSDSGFYLCAWSGEAQGVYNEQFFGPGTRLTVL.

This clone was counted between two and nine times. The chain carries TRBV5-4 and TRBJ1-6; TRBD1 matches 7 bases. The CDR3 totals 15 residues. The trim removed 4 bases at V and 9 bases at J, leaving 10 bases unmatched. CDR1 and CDR2 (germline): SGHNT, YYREEE (reference sequence). This CDR3 is CASSEGTAKSSPLHF. CDR3 sequence (DNA): TGTGCCAGCAGCGAAGGGACAGCCAAAAGTTCACCCCTCCACTTT.

This clone occurred a few times. V and J are TRBV5-4 and TRBJ2-3, with D perhaps TRBD2 (6 bases). The CDR3 is 14 amino acids. The germline V gene encodes CDR1 SGHNT and CDR2 YYREEE (reference sequence). V gave up 2 bases and J gave up 6 bases, with 13 bases separating them. This CDR3 reads CASSFSSAGDTQYF. CDR3 bases: TGTGCCAGCAGCTTTAGCTCCGCGGGGGATACGCAGTATTTT.

This chain links TRBV5-1 with TRBJ2-1; 7 nucleotides align to TRBD2. The CDR3 length is 12 residues. Trimming removed 4 bases from V and 13 bases from J; junction bases left unmatched: 8. Germline-derived CDR1 and CDR2 are SGHRS and YFSETQ. CDR3 loop: CASSISREGQFF. The CDR3 bases are TGCGCCAGCAGCATATCTAGGGAGGGTCAGTTCTTC.

The chain recombines TRBV18 with TRBJ2-1; 8 positions agree with TRBD2. The CDR3 contains 16 residues. Germline loops: CDR1 KGHSH, CDR2 LQKENI. Trimming removed 5 bases from V and 7 bases from J; junction bases left unmatched: 13. The CDR3 loop reads CASSSQGTSRVNEQFF. The CDR3 DNA sequence: TGTGCCAGCTCATCACAAGGGACTAGTCGTGTGAATGAGCAGTTCTTC.

The chain links TRBV9 to TRBJ1-1; 9 bases line up with TRBD1. Germline CDR1 is SGDLS and CDR2 is YYNGEE. Trimming at V came to 6 bases and at J to 10 bases, leaving 1 base not matched to a gene. The CDR3 totals 10 residues. The CDR3 reads CASTQGAAFF. The CDR3 coding sequence is TGTGCCAGCACACAGGGGGCAGCTTTCTTT.

This clone was seen a few times. The genes are TRBV7-9 and TRBJ2-5, with D uncertain. The CDR3 runs to 14 residues. The V end was cut by 5 bases, the J end by 5 bases, with 15 bases between. CDR1 and CDR2 (germline): SEHNR, FQNEAQ (reference sequence). The CDR3 sequence: CASSIYRVGETQYF. In DNA, the CDR3 is TGTGCCAGCAGCATATATCGGGTTGGTGAGACCCAGTACTTC.